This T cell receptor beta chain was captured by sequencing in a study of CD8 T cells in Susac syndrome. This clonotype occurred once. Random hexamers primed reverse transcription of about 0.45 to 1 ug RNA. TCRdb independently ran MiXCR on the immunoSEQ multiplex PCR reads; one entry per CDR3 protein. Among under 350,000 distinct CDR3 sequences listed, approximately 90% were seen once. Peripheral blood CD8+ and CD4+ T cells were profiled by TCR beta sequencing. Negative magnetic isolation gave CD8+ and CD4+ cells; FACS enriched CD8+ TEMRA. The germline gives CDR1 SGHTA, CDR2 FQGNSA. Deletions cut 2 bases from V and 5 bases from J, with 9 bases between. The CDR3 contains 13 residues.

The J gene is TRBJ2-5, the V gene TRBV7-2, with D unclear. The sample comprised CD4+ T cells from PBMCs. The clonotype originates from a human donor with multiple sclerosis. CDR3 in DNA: TGTGCCAGCAGCTTATACCGCCGGGAGACCCAGTACTTC. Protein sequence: CASSLYRRETQYF.